Presented here are 18 T cell receptor beta chains from one specimen sequenced in a study of blood T cell repertoires in COVID-19. The method was immunoSEQ multiplex PCR; TCRdb's version includes in-frame clones alone and lacks a portion of them. The repertoire includes about 210,000 clones, roughly 80% of them detected once, and 2% to 3% sits in the top ten. The sequenced sample was peripheral blood. The origin of the receptors is a woman aged 40-49 years with active or convalescent COVID-19.

The V gene is TRBV6-6, the J gene TRBJ1-5, with no clear D. Germline V gives CDR1 MNHNY, CDR2 SVGAGI (reference sequence). The germline V and J ends were trimmed by 6 bases and 5 bases, with 14 bases remaining between them. The CDR3 extends over 14 amino acids. In DNA, the CDR3 is TGTGCCAGCAGCCACGAAGGCGGGGATCAGCCCCAGCATTTT. Amino acid sequence: CASSHEGGDQPQHF.

The V gene is TRBV10-3, the J gene TRBJ2-5; TRBD1 aligns across 7 bases. From germline, CDR1 is ENHRY and CDR2 SYGVKD. With V trimmed by 6 bases and J by 3 bases, 4 bases remained unmatched. This CDR3 spans 13 amino acids. The CDR3 DNA sequence: TGTGCCATCAGGATCGGGACAGAAGAGACCCAGTACTTC. Translating gives CAIRIGTEETQYF.

The V gene is TRBV19, the J gene TRBJ1-6, with 9 bases that match TRBD1. Germline V gene sequence: CDR1 LNHDA, CDR2 SQIVND (reference sequence). The CDR3 length is 14 residues. J lost 4 bases, V lost 10 bases, and 5 bases had no gene match. The CDR3 bases are TGTGCCACCCGGACAGGGGAATATAATTCACCCCTCCACTTT. It is translated as CATRTGEYNSPLHF.

This clone has just a few counts. The chain is built from TRBV18 and TRBJ1-5, with 8 bases fitting TRBD1. V was clipped by 5 bases and J by 7 bases; unmatched bases: 7. Germline values: CDR1 KGHSH, CDR2 LQKENI. The CDR3 consists of 14 residues. CDR3 protein: CASSRTGMSQPQHF. The DNA for the CDR3 is TGTGCCAGCTCAAGGACAGGGATGAGCCAGCCCCAGCATTTT. Variable domain in full (rest from reference TRBV18 and TRBJ1-5): NAGVMQNPRHLVRRRGQEARLRCSPMKGHSHVYWYRQLPEEGLKFMVYLQKENIIDESGMPKERFSAEFPKEGPSILRIQQVVRGDSAAYFCASSRTGMSQPQHFGDGTRLSIL.

This sequence joins TRBV27 and TRBJ1-3; perhaps TRBD1 as D (6 bases). The length of the CDR3 is 16 residues. Between the trimmed V and J ends, which lost 1 base and 4 bases, there was a span of 14 bases. Germline-derived CDR1 and CDR2 are MNHEY and SMNVEV (reference sequence). CDR3 region: CASSLLSGGRGNTIYF. The CDR3 DNA sequence: TGTGCCAGCAGTTTATTATCGGGGGGCAGGGGAAACACCATATATTTT.

The V and J genes are TRBV11-2 and TRBJ2-1; 11 bases fit TRBD2. J gave up 6 bases and V 4 bases, and 8 bases lay outside the gene matches. CDR3 size: 16 residues. Germline lookup yields CDR1 SGHAT and CDR2 FQNNGV. Here the CDR3 DNA reads TGTGCCAGCAGCTCCTATAGCGGGAGGGGTACCAATGAGCAGTTCTTC. It is translated as CASSSYSGRGTNEQFF.

Concerning this clone: Lacking the conserved final phenylalanine or tryptophan, this CDR3 likely reflects a read error. The limits of the CDR3 on the DNA are not certain, so only TCRdb's listed CDR3 is given. The chain recombines TRBV29-1 with TRBJ1-2; TRBD1 was called by the table and not checked on the DNA. Germline CDR1 SQVTM, CDR2 ANQGSEA. The CDR3 length is 11 residues, termini included. The CDR3 loop reads CSGGPRGQAEI.

The chain recombines TRBV27 with TRBJ2-3; TRBD2 is a possible D gene (6 bases). CDR1 and CDR2 (germline): MNHEY, SMNVEV (reference sequence). The CDR3 consists of 13 residues. Trimming shortened V by 6 bases and J by 1 base, and 8 bases separated the two germline ends. The DNA for the CDR3 is TGTGCCAGCAGGAGACTAGGCACAGATACGCAGTATTTT. It yields the protein CASRRLGTDTQYF.

The chain uses TRBV15 and TRBJ2-7; possible D gene TRBD2, 6 bases. The CDR3 spans 15 residues. CDR1 is LNHNV, CDR2 YYDKDF, per germline (reference sequence). Deletions cut 0 bases from V and 6 bases from J, with 15 bases between. The CDR3 protein is CATSRDGPLAREQYF. The CDR3 DNA sequence: TGTGCCACCAGCAGAGATGGCCCCCTAGCGCGCGAGCAGTACTTC.

CDR3 sequence (DNA): TGTGCCAGCAGCTTAGGAAGTGGCCTTGTGAACACTGAAGCTTTCTTT. Encoded protein: CASSLGSGLVNTEAFF. J is TRBJ1-1 and V is TRBV11-1, with D uncertain. Germline lookup yields CDR1 SGHAT and CDR2 FQDESV (reference sequence). The CDR3 has 16 amino acids. Trimming removed 1 base at V and 0 bases at J, with 12 bases between.

The J gene is TRBJ1-6, the V gene TRBV27, with a tentative D call TRBD1 (5 bases). There are 15 residues in the CDR3. With 2 bases removed from V and 8 bases from J, the gap between germline ends came to 13 bases. Per the germline V gene, CDR1 is MNHEY and CDR2 is SMNVEV (reference sequence). The DNA for the CDR3 is TGTGCCAGCAGTTTAATGCAGGGTTTTGATTCACCCCTCCACTTT. This gives the protein CASSLMQGFDSPLHF.

The CDR3 DNA follows: TGTGCCAGCAGCTTAGGTCAGTCTAATGAAAAACTGTTTTTT. Residues: CASSLGQSNEKLFF. The V call is TRBV7-9, the J call TRBJ1-4; D remains unclear. In germline, CDR1 is SEHNR, CDR2 FQNEAQ (reference sequence). The ends were cut back, 1 base at V and 3 bases at J, with 6 bases in the middle. The CDR3 length is 14 residues.

The CDR3 region is CASSEATGDTGELFF. CDR3 DNA: TGTGCCAGCAGTGAAGCGACTGGTGACACCGGGGAGCTGTTTTTT. This chain links TRBV6-1 with TRBJ2-2; D call uncertain. This CDR3 has 15 amino acids. The germline V gene encodes CDR1 MNHNS and CDR2 SASEGT. V was trimmed by 0 bases and J by 3 bases, leaving 8 bases between them.

The chain joins TRBV24-1 to TRBJ2-1; TRBD2 might be the D (6 bases). Germline CDR1 reads KGHDR; CDR2 reads SFDVKD. The V end lost 4 bases, the J end lost 0 bases, and 15 bases lay between the germline ends. This CDR3 spans 17 amino acids. CDR3 region: CATSEFPSESSYNEQFF. As DNA, the CDR3 is TGTGCCACCAGTGAATTCCCTAGCGAAAGCTCCTACAATGAGCAGTTCTTC.

The gene calls are TRBV6-5 and TRBJ1-3; D is uncertain. Trimming took 10 bases from V and 3 from J, leaving 19 bases between them. Germline V gene data show CDR1 as MNHEY and CDR2 as SVGAGI. The CDR3 extends over 15 amino acids. CDR3 in DNA: TGTGCCATCTCCCCATTGACGGGGAGTGGAAACACCATATATTTT. As protein: CAISPLTGSGNTIYF.

The chain has TRBV3-1 (or the pseudogene TRBV3-2) and TRBJ2-5, with 7 bases lining up with TRBD2. CDR3 length: 16 residues. Germline V gene sequence: CDR1 LGHDT, CDR2 YNNKEL (reference sequence). The J segment lost 1 base and the V segment lost 0 bases, leaving 5 bases of the junction unmatched. The CDR3 region is CASSQDLGGSQETQYF. The CDR3 DNA sequence: TGTGCCAGCAGCCAAGACTTGGGGGGGTCCCAAGAGACCCAGTACTTC.

The J gene is TRBJ1-6, the V gene TRBV2; 9 bases match TRBD1. The CDR3 sequence is 15 residues long. CDR1 SNHLY and CDR2 FYNNEI come from the germline V gene. The J segment lost 10 bases and the V segment lost 2 bases, leaving 6 bases of the junction unmatched. The CDR3 region is CASSESGQGGSPLHF. The CDR3 nucleotides are TGTGCCAGCAGTGAATCGGGACAGGGCGGATCACCCCTCCACTTT.

The rearrangement joins TRBV28 to TRBJ2-1, with 8 bases that match TRBD1. The V gene end was trimmed by 7 bases and the J gene end by 6 bases; junction bases not matched to a gene: 11. The CDR3 is 15 residues long. Germline lookup yields CDR1 MDHEN and CDR2 SYDVKM. The CDR3 spells CASTWATGVINEQFF. CDR3 sequence (DNA): TGTGCCAGCACCTGGGCGACAGGGGTTATCAATGAGCAGTTCTTC.